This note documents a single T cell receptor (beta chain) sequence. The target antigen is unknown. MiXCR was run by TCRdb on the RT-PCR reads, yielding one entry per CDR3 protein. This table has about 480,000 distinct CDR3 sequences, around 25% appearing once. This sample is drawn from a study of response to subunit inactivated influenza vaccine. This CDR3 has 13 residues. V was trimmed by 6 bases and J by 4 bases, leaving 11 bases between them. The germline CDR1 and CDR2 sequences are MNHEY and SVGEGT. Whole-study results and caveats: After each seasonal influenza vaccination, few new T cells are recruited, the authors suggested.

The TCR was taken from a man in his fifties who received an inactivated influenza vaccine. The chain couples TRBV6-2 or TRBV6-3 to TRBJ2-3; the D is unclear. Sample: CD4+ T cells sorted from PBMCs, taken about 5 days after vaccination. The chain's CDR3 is CASREWGADTQYF. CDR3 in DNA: TGTGCCAGCAGGGAGTGGGGTGCAGATACGCAGTATTTT.